This TCR beta chain was identified in a study of CD8 T cells in Susac syndrome. CDR1 and CDR2 (germline): MDHEN, SYDVKM. The junction had 2 bases not matched to a gene; V was cut back by 6 bases and J by 3 bases. This CDR3 has 13 amino acids. With random hexamers, roughly 0.45 to 1 ug RNA was reverse transcribed. Amplification of TCR beta CDR3 spanned 54 Vbeta and 13 Jbeta via immunoSEQ multiplex PCR. TCRdb reprocessed the immunoSEQ multiplex PCR reads via MiXCR and lists one record per CDR3 protein. The sample shows 150,000 to 200,000 distinct CDR3 sequences, around 96% of them seen only once. TCR beta sequences were obtained from blood CD8+ and CD4+ T cells. As controls, healthy donors matched for age and sex were used. FACS was used to enrich TEMRA cells, whereas the CD8+ and CD4+ T cells were obtained by negative isolation. This clonotype has only a few counts.

The source material was CD4+ T cells from PBMCs. The TCR was taken from a human donor in good health. V usage is TRBV28 and J usage is TRBJ1-1; 9 positions agree with TRBD1. CDR3 amino acids: CASSRTGDTEAFF. In DNA, the CDR3 is TGTGCCAGCAGCCGGACAGGGGACACTGAAGCTTTCTTT.